These 30 T cell receptor beta chains were sequenced from one sample in a study of post-analysis software for immune sequencing data. Study-wide findings and caveats: Roughly 5 TRBV segments, including TRBV5-6, TRBV5-1 and TRBV20-1, were more frequent in patients than controls.

These receptors lack a known antigen. Libraries were made from TCR beta cDNA, and they carried unique molecular identifiers. TCRdb recomputed calls from the PCR reads with MiXCR, one row per CDR3 protein. The sample lists 600,000 to 700,000 distinct CDR3 sequences; more than 50% were seen once. Sequenced material: blood. The receptor set was obtained from a girl aged 2 to 9 with multiple sclerosis.

The chain uses TRBV29-1 and TRBJ2-3, with 9 bases identical to TRBD2. Trimming took 0 bases from V and 4 from J; bases not matched to a gene: 5. CDR3 length: 15 residues. Germline CDR1 and CDR2: SQVTM and ANQGSEA. The DNA for the CDR3 is TGCAGCGTTGAAGATGGGCTAGCGGGACCAGATACGCAGTATTTT. Translated: CSVEDGLAGPDTQYF.

This clonotype showed up just a few times. This chain links TRBV29-1 with TRBJ1-2; 8 nucleotides align to TRBD1. J gave up 3 bases and V 4 bases, and 1 base lay outside the gene matches. Germline-derived CDR1 and CDR2 are SQVTM and ANQGSEA. The CDR3 length is 12 residues. The CDR3 is CSVAGGDYGYTF. The CDR3 DNA reads TGCAGCGTTGCAGGGGGCGACTATGGCTACACCTTC.

The chain uses TRBV27 and TRBJ2-1, with D tentatively TRBD1 (5 bases). The CDR3 consists of 14 residues. The V end lost 6 bases, the J end lost 6 bases, and 15 bases lay between the germline ends. Germline V lookup: CDR1 MNHEY, CDR2 SMNVEV (reference sequence). The CDR3 sequence: CASSPGLSGNEQFF. CDR3 bases: TGTGCCAGCAGCCCAGGGTTGAGTGGCAATGAGCAGTTCTTC.

This clonotype appeared once. The V gene is TRBV6-2 or TRBV6-3, the J gene TRBJ1-5; possible D gene TRBD1, 5 bases. There are 15 residues in the CDR3. V was shortened by 0 bases and J by 4 bases, with 10 bases between the two germline ends. The V gene's germline CDR1 is MNHEY and CDR2 SVGEGT. The CDR3 sequence is CASSYSIGGNQPQHF. CDR3 DNA: TGTGCCAGCAGTTACTCGATCGGGGGTAATCAGCCCCAGCATTTT.

The V call is TRBV5-1, the J call TRBJ2-1; maybe TRBD1 (6 bases). The CDR3 is 16 amino acids. Trimming took off 4 bases at V and 3 bases at J, with 17 bases between the two ends. In germline, CDR1 is SGHRS, CDR2 YFSETQ. DNA for the CDR3: TGCGCCAGCAGCCCCGAGACGGGACACGACTACAATGAGCAGTTCTTC. Residues: CASSPETGHDYNEQFF.

The chain employs TRBV3-1 and TRBJ2-4; 9 bases fit TRBD2. TRBJ2-7 explains the end of the DNA better; the J call may be wrong. Germline V lookup: CDR1 LGHDT, CDR2 YNNKEL (reference sequence). This CDR3 is built from 14 residues. Written as DNA, the CDR3 is TGTGCCAGCAGCCAAGTGGTTAGCGGGAGCGAGCAGTACTTC. Its translation is CASSQVVSGSEQYF.

The chain couples TRBV7-3 to TRBJ2-7; 7 bases line up with TRBD2. The V segment lost 5 bases and the J segment 3 bases; nucleotides outside the gene matches: 13. CDR1 is SGHTA, CDR2 FQGTGA, per germline. The CDR3 is made up of 16 amino acids. The CDR3: CASSVFRDYWVYEQYF. The CDR3, as DNA: TGTGCCAGCAGCGTCTTCCGGGACTACTGGGTCTACGAGCAGTACTTC.

The chain couples TRBV21-1 to TRBJ2-1; whether TRBD1, the table's D call, matches the DNA was not checked. TRBV21-1 is reported as a pseudogene. The CDR3 consists of 10 residues. The CDR3 bases are TGTGCCAACTCCCTGAATGAGCAGTTCTTC. The encoded protein is CANSLNEQFF.

The genes are TRBV7-2 and TRBJ1-2; D is unclear. V lost 1 base, J lost 8 bases, and 14 bases lay in between. The CDR3 is made up of 14 amino acids. Per germline, CDR1 SGHTA and CDR2 FQGNSA. The CDR3 here is CASSLESQALGYTF. CDR3 DNA sequence: TGTGCCAGCAGCTTAGAATCCCAGGCCCTGGGCTACACCTTC. Variable domain in full (rest from reference TRBV7-2 and TRBJ1-2): GAGVSQSPSNKVTEKGKDVELRCDPISGHTALYWYRQSLGQGLEFLIYFQGNSAPDKSGLPSDRFSAERTGGSVSTLTIQRTQQEDSAVYLCASSLESQALGYTFGSGTRLTVV.

The chain uses TRBV7-9 and TRBJ2-5, with 8 bases that match TRBD1. Germline assignment: CDR1 SEHNR and CDR2 FQNEAQ (reference sequence). Trimming at V came to 4 bases and at J to 11 bases, leaving 12 bases not matched to a gene. The CDR3 length is 14 residues. The CDR3 reads CASSSGQGGVRQYF. The CDR3 DNA is TGTGCCAGCAGCTCTGGACAGGGTGGGGTCCGGCAGTACTTC.

The rearrangement joins TRBV6-1 to TRBJ2-7; D may be TRBD1 or TRBD2 (6 bases each). The CDR3 length is 15 residues. Germline CDR1 is MNHNS and CDR2 is SASEGT. Deletions cut 5 bases from V and 4 bases from J, with 18 bases between. The CDR3 DNA sequence: TGTGCCAGCAGTAGGGGGGCGGGACTTTCGTACGAGCAGTACTTC. Translating it yields CASSRGAGLSYEQYF.

The CDR3 DNA follows: TGTGCCATACGCCCGGACGGGACTTCGATCAATGAGCAGTTCTTC. Encoded protein: CAIRPDGTSINEQFF. V is TRBV6-1 and J is TRBJ2-1; TRBD2 is a possible D gene (6 bases). CDR3 length equals 15 residues. Germline V gene lookup returns CDR1 MNHNS and CDR2 SASEGT. V shed 10 bases and J shed 6 bases, with 22 bases lying between them.

The chain joins TRBV10-3 to TRBJ2-5; tentatively, D is TRBD1 (6 bases). The J call could be wrong; TRBJ2-7 is a better fit for the DNA end. CDR1 and CDR2 from the germline V gene are ENHRY and SYGVKD. The CDR3 has 14 residues. CDR3 in DNA: TGTGCCACCCGAGAAACAGGGAGCTCCTACGAGCAGTACTTC. Translation: CATRETGSSYEQYF.

In regard to this clonotype: At one end, the junction sequence differs from germline, possibly due to a read error. The rearrangement links TRBV4-2 to TRBJ1-4, with D possibly being TRBD1 (5 bases). The CDR3 is made up of 14 amino acids. CDR1 and CDR2 (germline): LGHNA, YNFKEQ. CDR3 DNA sequence: TGTGCCAGCAGCCAAGATGGGGGTAATGAAAAACGGTTTTTT. This sequence encodes CASSQDGGNEKRFF.

The chain couples TRBV12-3 or TRBV12-4 to TRBJ2-3; 8 bases map to TRBD1. The CDR3 sequence is 15 residues long. The junction had 11 bases not matched to a gene; V was cut back by 5 bases and J by 7 bases. The CDR3 is CASSRAAGGIYTQYF. The CDR3 coding sequence is TGTGCCAGCAGTCGGGCGGCAGGGGGCATTTATACGCAGTATTTT.

There are a few counts of this clonotype. V is TRBV29-1 and J is TRBJ2-5; D not certain. The CDR3 consists of 12 residues. V gave up 3 bases and J gave up 3 bases, with 8 bases separating them. Per the germline V gene, CDR1 is SQVTM and CDR2 is ANQGSEA. The chain's CDR3 is CSVDRGKETQYF. The CDR3 coding sequence is TGCAGCGTTGATCGCGGTAAAGAGACCCAGTACTTC.

V and J are TRBV4-2 and TRBJ1-5; D uncertain. Germline V gene data show CDR1 as LGHNA and CDR2 as YNFKEQ. Trimming removed 0 bases from V and 4 bases from J, with 7 bases in between. This CDR3 is 14 amino acids long. In DNA, the CDR3 is TGTGCCAGCAGCCAAGATCCGGAGAATCAGCCCCAGCATTTT. Translation: CASSQDPENQPQHF.

This clonotype was counted only a few times. The rearrangement links TRBV20-1 to TRBJ2-5; 10 bases are a match to TRBD2. V gave up 2 bases and J gave up 2 bases; unmatched junction bases: 8. The CDR3 has 16 residues. CDR1 is DFQATT, CDR2 SNEGSKA, per germline (reference sequence). Here the CDR3 reads CSARLVGLAAQETQYF. The CDR3 coding sequence is TGCAGTGCTAGATTGGTCGGACTAGCGGCACAAGAGACCCAGTACTTC.

Comment on this clonotype: This may arise from a read error, as a much more abundant clone is one base away. The CDR3 nucleotides are TGTACCAGCAGCGCCCCGAAGGGCCCCTACAATGAGCAGTTCTTC. Translated, it gives CTSSAPKGPYNEQFF. The chain combines TRBV11-2 with TRBJ2-1; D gene unclear. Per the germline V gene, CDR1 is SGHAT and CDR2 is FQNNGV. There are 15 residues in the CDR3.

The chain combines TRBV20-1 with TRBJ1-2; no clear D. Germline V lookup: CDR1 DFQATT, CDR2 SNEGSKA (reference sequence). The V and J ends lost 5 bases and 5 bases respectively, with 21 bases between them. This CDR3 is built from 15 residues. The CDR3 protein is CSALRPLRIGYGYTF. CDR3 DNA: TGCAGTGCTTTACGACCTTTAAGGATAGGGTATGGCTACACCTTC.

The chain has TRBV20-1 and TRBJ2-1, with 8 nucleotides matching TRBD2. Trimming took 6 bases from V and 7 from J; bases not matched to a gene: 20. Germline-derived CDR1 and CDR2 are DFQATT and SNEGSKA (reference sequence). This CDR3 is built from 17 residues. CDR3 in DNA: TGCAGTGCCCTCCCGGCCCTGACTAGCGTGTTGAGTAATGAGCAGTTCTTC. Encoded protein: CSALPALTSVLSNEQFF.

The genes are TRBV10-2 and TRBJ2-1; D assignment may be TRBD1 or TRBD2 (5 bases each). Trimming stripped 7 bases from V and 7 bases from J, with 11 bases between. The CDR3 spans 12 residues. From germline, CDR1 is WSHSY and CDR2 SAAADI. The CDR3 loop reads CASTEGPNEQFF. DNA for the CDR3: TGCGCCAGCACCGAGGGGCCGAATGAGCAGTTCTTC.

The chain links TRBV6-5 to TRBJ2-5; 8 nucleotides align to TRBD2. The CDR3 contains 17 residues. Trimming removed 2 bases from V and 2 bases from J; junction bases left unmatched: 10. Germline V CDR1 and CDR2: MNHEY, SVGAGI. CDR3 sequence reads: CASSYGPGGDLQETQYF. The CDR3, as DNA: TGTGCCAGCAGTTACGGCCCGGGGGGGGACCTTCAAGAGACCCAGTACTTC.

The gene calls are TRBV7-2 and TRBJ2-1; D ambiguous. CDR1 and CDR2 (germline): SGHTA, FQGNSA. V was cut by 5 bases and J by 8 bases, with 7 bases left in between. The length of the CDR3 is 11 residues. The CDR3 DNA follows: TGTGCCAGCAGCGTAAACGATGAGCAGTTCTTC. It translates to CASSVNDEQFF.

This chain uses TRBV20-1 with TRBJ1-1, with 8 positions matching TRBD1. The CDR3 sequence is 13 residues long. CDR1 is DFQATT and CDR2 is SNEGSKA in the germline V gene (reference sequence). V trimming: 3 bases; J trimming: 3 bases; junction bases outside the gene matches: 3. CDR3 sequence reads: CSASRTGYTEAFF. The CDR3, as DNA: TGCAGTGCTAGCCGGACAGGGTACACTGAAGCTTTCTTT.

The J gene is TRBJ2-1, the V gene TRBV12-3 or TRBV12-4; 10 nucleotides line up with TRBD2. V gave up 1 base and J gave up 10 bases; unmatched junction bases: 10. The CDR3 runs 16 residues. The CDR3 region has the DNA TGTGCCAGCAGTTTAGGGGGAGCGGGAGGGAATAACGAGCAGTTCTTC. Its translation: CASSLGGAGGNNEQFF.

For the CDR3, the DNA is TGTGCCAGCAGCCCGGTGGGAGGGAGCTACGAGCAGTACTTC. Protein sequence: CASSPVGGSYEQYF. V gene TRBV7-8 combines with J gene TRBJ2-7; the match to TRBD2 covers 7 bases. In germline, CDR1 is SGHVS, CDR2 FQNEAQ. The CDR3 has 14 residues. V lost 5 bases, J lost 3 bases, and 7 bases stayed unmatched.

The chain employs TRBV10-3 and TRBJ2-3, with TRBD2 as a possible D gene (7 bases). The CDR3 totals 15 residues. Germline assignment: CDR1 ENHRY and CDR2 SYGVKD. Trimming took off 7 bases at V and 4 bases at J, with 18 bases between the two ends. The CDR3 protein is CAITKREEGADTQYF. In DNA, the CDR3 is TGTGCCATCACCAAGCGGGAAGAGGGGGCAGATACGCAGTATTTT.

The gene calls are TRBV29-1 and TRBJ2-5, with D unclear. The length of the CDR3 is 14 residues. V shed 4 bases and J shed 1 base, with 13 bases lying between them. The germline V gene encodes CDR1 SQVTM and CDR2 ANQGSEA. CDR3 region: CSVGTTALQETQYF. The CDR3 DNA sequence: TGCAGCGTTGGAACCACAGCACTCCAAGAGACCCAGTACTTC.

The chain joins TRBV27 to TRBJ2-1; unclear D gene. The CDR3 spans 12 residues. V was shortened by 5 bases and J by 7 bases, with 9 bases between the two germline ends. Looked up from germline, CDR1 is MNHEY and CDR2 is SMNVEV (reference sequence). Here the CDR3 reads CASSVIGNEQFF. In DNA form, the CDR3 reads TGTGCCAGCAGTGTCATTGGGAATGAGCAGTTCTTC.